This record covers a single TCR beta chain. In TCRdb, the 5' RACE reads were re-called with MiXCR into one record per CDR3 protein. Among some 730,000 distinct CDR3 sequences, approximately 18% were seen once, and the ten largest hold around 14%. Donors were all healthy Caucasians. This specimen comes from a study of identical twins. The CDR3 consists of 16 residues. The V gene end was trimmed by 1 base and the J gene end by 3 bases; junction bases not matched to a gene: 5. CDR1 is SEHNR, CDR2 FQNEAQ, per germline (reference sequence). Another study also made use of these data, one on T cells expressing NK-cell markers. That paper adds: Among eight sequenced donors, seven carried HCMV seropositivity while one was seronegative. Specificity for HCMV among expanded NKG2C+ T cell clones was not established.

The rearrangement joins TRBV7-9 to TRBJ2-5; 10 nucleotides align to TRBD2. The TCR comes from a woman aged 18-29 years in good health. The sequencing sample was made of PBMCs. The CDR3 reads CASSLDLAGAKETQYF. Here the CDR3 DNA reads TGTGCCAGCAGCTTAGATCTAGCGGGAGCAAAAGAGACCCAGTACTTC.